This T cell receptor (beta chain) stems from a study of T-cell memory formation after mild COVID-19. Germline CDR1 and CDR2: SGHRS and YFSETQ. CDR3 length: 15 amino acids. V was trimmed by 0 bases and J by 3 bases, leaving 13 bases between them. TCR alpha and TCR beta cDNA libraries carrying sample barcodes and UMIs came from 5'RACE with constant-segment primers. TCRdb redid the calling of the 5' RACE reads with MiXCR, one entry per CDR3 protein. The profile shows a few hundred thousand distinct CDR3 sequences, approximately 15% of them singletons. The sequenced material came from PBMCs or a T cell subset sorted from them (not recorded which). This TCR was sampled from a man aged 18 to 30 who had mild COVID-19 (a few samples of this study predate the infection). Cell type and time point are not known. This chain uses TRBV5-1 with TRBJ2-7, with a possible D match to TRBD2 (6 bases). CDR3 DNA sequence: TGCGCCAGCAGCTTGGTCGGGGGTCCCCTCTACGAGCAGTACTTC. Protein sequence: CASSLVGGPLYEQYF.